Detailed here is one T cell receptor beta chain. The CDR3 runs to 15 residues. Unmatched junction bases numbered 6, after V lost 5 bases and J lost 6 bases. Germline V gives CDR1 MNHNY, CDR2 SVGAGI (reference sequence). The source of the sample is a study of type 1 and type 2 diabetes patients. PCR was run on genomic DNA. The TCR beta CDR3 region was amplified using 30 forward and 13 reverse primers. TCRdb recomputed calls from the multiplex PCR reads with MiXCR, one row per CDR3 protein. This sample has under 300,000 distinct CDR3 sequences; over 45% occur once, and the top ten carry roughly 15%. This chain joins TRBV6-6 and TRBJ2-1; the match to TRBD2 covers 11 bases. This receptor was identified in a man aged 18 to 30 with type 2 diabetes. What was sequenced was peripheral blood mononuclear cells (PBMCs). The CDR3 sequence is CASSPTSGRINEQFF. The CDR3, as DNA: TGTGCCAGCAGTCCAACTAGCGGGAGAATCAATGAGCAGTTCTTC.